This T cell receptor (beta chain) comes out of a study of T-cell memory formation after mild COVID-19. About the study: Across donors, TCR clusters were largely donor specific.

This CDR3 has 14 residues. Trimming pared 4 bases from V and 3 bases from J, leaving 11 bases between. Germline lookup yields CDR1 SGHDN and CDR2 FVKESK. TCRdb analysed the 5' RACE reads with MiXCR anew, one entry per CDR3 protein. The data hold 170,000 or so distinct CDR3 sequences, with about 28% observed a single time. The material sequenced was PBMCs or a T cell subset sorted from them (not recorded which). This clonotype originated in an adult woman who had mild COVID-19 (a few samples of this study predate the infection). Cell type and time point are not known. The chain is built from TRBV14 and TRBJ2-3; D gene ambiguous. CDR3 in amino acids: CASSLNIGTDTQYF. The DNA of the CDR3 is TGTGCCAGCAGCCTGAACATAGGGACAGATACGCAGTATTTT.